What follows is one TCR beta chain and its context. The trim removed 3 bases at V and 3 bases at J, leaving 8 bases unmatched. CDR3 length: 16 residues. Germline-derived CDR1 and CDR2 are SGHVS and FNYEAQ. This entry belongs to a study of blood T cell repertoires in COVID-19. Overall study context: Collection of acute and convalescent COVID-19 samples took place in the United States, Italy and Spain. Nucleic acid was either cDNA or gDNA, and it came from T cells, B-cell-depleted T cells, or PBMCs.

Here immunoSEQ multiplex PCR was the method, and the copy in TCRdb shows in-frame clones only, minus some. The data show 55,000 to 70,000 clones, about four fifths seen once. The rearrangement links TRBV7-6 to TRBJ1-3, with 7 positions matching TRBD1. This TCR was recovered from an elderly woman with acute or convalescent COVID-19. Sequenced sample: peripheral blood. CDR3 residues: CASSFQPGGGGNTIYF. The CDR3 DNA sequence: TGTGCCAGCAGCTTCCAACCAGGGGGTGGTGGAAACACCATATATTTT.